Shown below are 17 T cell receptor beta chains from a single sample sequenced in a study of neurological immune-mediated disorders (dated by TCRdb to about 2019). Reading the label with the study, this specimen's time point is: longitudinal time-point 1 (baseline). The method behind the library was 5' RACE. TCRdb records Illumina HiSeq 2500 as the sequencer. TCRdb itself trimmed the public reads at Q25 with fastp, ran MiXCR and retained productive beta chains. Records with the same CDR3 protein are collapsed into one entry carrying the most frequent genes and DNA. The sample records 47,000 or so distinct CDR3 sequences, more than 8% of which are singletons. In total, the top ten clones hold 1.6% of the sample. The sample consisted of PBMCs. The receptors stem from a woman aged 40 to 50 in good health.

This clonotype was observed many times. This rearrangement joins TRBV10-3 to TRBJ2-3; 7 nucleotides align to TRBD1. Looked up from germline, CDR1 is ENHRY and CDR2 is SYGVKD. This CDR3 is 17 amino acids long. J was trimmed by 5 bases and V by 0 bases; bases with no gene match: 11. Here the CDR3 reads CAISESGKGGKRDTQYF. The DNA of the CDR3 is TGTGCCATCAGTGAGTCAGGAAAAGGGGGCAAGAGAGATACGCAGTATTTT.

J is TRBJ1-2 and V is TRBV4-2; D remains unclear. There are 17 residues in the CDR3. V shed 3 bases and J shed 3 bases, with 20 bases lying between them. Per the germline V gene, CDR1 is LGHNA and CDR2 is YNFKEQ. The CDR3 bases are TGTGCCAGCAGCCAGGAACGTCGCACTATGGCTTACTATGGCTACACCTTC. Translating gives CASSQERRTMAYYGYTF.

In this sample, this clonotype turned up many times. The chain recombines TRBV12-3 or TRBV12-4 with TRBJ1-2, with a possible D match to TRBD1 (5 bases). The CDR3 spans 12 residues. V was cut by 3 bases and J by 8 bases, with 10 bases left in between. CDR3 nucleotide sequence: TGTGCCAGCAGTTTCGCAGGGATCGGCTACACCTTC. This gives the protein CASSFAGIGYTF.

This clonotype was counted many times. The chain joins TRBV6-5 to TRBJ1-1, with D possibly matching TRBD1 (5 bases). The V gene's germline CDR1 is MNHEY and CDR2 SVGAGI. Trimming cost V 8 bases and J 10 bases, with 17 bases left between them. The CDR3 is 12 residues long. CDR3 DNA: TGTGCCAGCCGAAGGACCTCAGGGAGAGCTTTCTTT. Residues: CASRRTSGRAFF.

This clonotype was observed at least ten times. The DNA of the CDR3 is TGTGCCAGCAGTTTCGGACAGACCCGCGGCTACACCTTC. It encodes CASSFGQTRGYTF. This rearrangement joins TRBV12-3 or TRBV12-4 to TRBJ1-2; D may be TRBD1 (6 bases). Deletions cut 3 bases from V and 8 bases from J, with 13 bases between. The CDR3 covers 13 residues.

The table lists this clonotype with a count of one. A much larger clone is a single base away; this may be a read error. The V gene is TRBV10-3, the J gene TRBJ1-1; 9 bases map to TRBD1. Germline V lookup: CDR1 ENHRY, CDR2 SYGVKD. This CDR3 spans 13 amino acids. The V segment lost 7 bases and the J segment 7 bases; nucleotides outside the gene matches: 7. CDR3 nucleotides: TGTGCCATCATTGCGGGACAGGGTGATGAAGCTTTCTTT. Residues: CAIIAGQGDEAFF.

This clonotype was seen a handful of times. The chain has TRBV10-3 and TRBJ2-1; 14 positions agree with TRBD2. This CDR3 has 20 amino acids. CDR1 ENHRY and CDR2 SYGVKD come from the germline V gene. With V trimmed by 4 bases and J by 4 bases, 15 bases remained unmatched. CDR3 amino acids: CAISGNPGTSGRPLYNEQFF. CDR3 sequence (DNA): TGTGCCATCAGTGGGAACCCCGGGACTAGCGGGAGACCGCTTTACAATGAGCAGTTCTTC.

This clonotype showed up many times. The V and J genes are TRBV20-1 and TRBJ2-1, with D possibly being TRBD2 (5 bases). Trimming cost V 2 bases and J 5 bases, with 13 bases left between them. The germline CDR1 and CDR2 sequences are DFQATT and SNEGSKA (reference sequence). This CDR3 has 14 residues. The CDR3 spells CSARLWTSNNEQFF. For the CDR3, the DNA is TGCAGTGCTAGACTCTGGACTTCCAACAATGAGCAGTTCTTC.

In its sample, this clonotype was seen many times. The chain combines TRBV4-2 with TRBJ1-2; D uncertain. Germline CDR1 reads LGHNA; CDR2 reads YNFKEQ. There are 15 residues in the CDR3. V lost 1 base and J 4 bases, leaving 13 bases between the germline ends. CDR3: CASSQVSRTVYGYTF. The CDR3 coding sequence is TGTGCCAGCAGCCAAGTTTCTCGGACTGTCTATGGCTACACCTTC.

This clonotype was detected many times. The chain links TRBV5-1 to TRBJ1-3, with 7 bases fitting TRBD1. Trimming cost V 4 bases and J 4 bases; bases outside gene matches: 5. CDR1 is SGHRS, CDR2 YFSETQ, per germline. The CDR3 spans 14 residues. CDR3 nucleotides: TGCGCCAGCAGCGAGGGACAGCTCGGAAACACCATATATTTT. Translated: CASSEGQLGNTIYF.

This clonotype has at least ten counts. The V gene is TRBV5-1, the J gene TRBJ1-1, with TRBD1 matching over 11 bases. CDR1 SGHRS and CDR2 YFSETQ come from the germline V gene. The CDR3 covers 17 residues. V gave up 6 bases and J gave up 6 bases; unmatched junction bases: 16. CDR3 protein: CASTERGWTGGLSEAFF. In DNA, the CDR3 is TGCGCCAGCACCGAGAGGGGGTGGACAGGGGGCTTATCTGAAGCTTTCTTT.

This clonotype was seen at least ten times. This chain uses TRBV20-1 with TRBJ2-7; tentatively, D is TRBD1 (6 bases). CDR1 DFQATT and CDR2 SNEGSKA come from the germline V gene (reference sequence). V lost 1 base to trimming and J lost 2 bases, with 9 bases between them. CDR3 size: 13 residues. The DNA for the CDR3 is TGCAGTGCTAGAGGACAGGTCACCTACGAGCAGTACTTC. This encodes CSARGQVTYEQYF.

V gene TRBV25-1 combines with J gene TRBJ2-1; no definite D call. Trimming stripped 2 bases from V and 1 base from J, with 9 bases between. Per the germline V gene, CDR1 is MGHDK and CDR2 is SYGVNS. This CDR3 spans 15 amino acids. The CDR3 nucleotides are TGTGCCAGCAGTGAAATAGTGGTATCCTACAATGAGCAGTTCTTC. It specifies CASSEIVVSYNEQFF.

In its sample, this clonotype was seen many times. The rearrangement uses TRBV5-1 and TRBJ2-7, with 10 bases aligning to TRBD1. Germline CDR1 is SGHRS and CDR2 is YFSETQ. V was clipped by 4 bases and J by 4 bases; unmatched bases: 8. The CDR3 is 15 amino acids. The CDR3 DNA follows: TGCGCCAGCAGCCCCCGACAGGGGGCTAGGTACGAGCAGTACTTC. It yields the protein CASSPRQGARYEQYF.

This clonotype was seen many times. The chain couples TRBV27 to TRBJ1-2; D is uncertain. The CDR3 extends over 15 amino acids. Germline V lookup: CDR1 MNHEY, CDR2 SMNVEV (reference sequence). The V and J ends lost 1 base and 4 bases respectively, with 13 bases between them. The CDR3 here is CASSLFWGSRYGYTF. The DNA for the CDR3 is TGTGCCAGCAGTTTATTTTGGGGAAGTCGCTATGGCTACACCTTC.

This clonotype has ten or more counts. The CDR3, as DNA: TGCGCCAGCAGCTCGGGGCCTCGGAGTGGCTACACCTTC. The encoded protein is CASSSGPRSGYTF. The chain joins TRBV10-1 to TRBJ1-2; D might be TRBD1 (5 bases). This CDR3 has 13 residues. The V gene lost 6 bases and the J gene lost 7 bases, with 15 bases spanning the gap. The germline CDR1 and CDR2 sequences are WNHNN and SYGVQD (reference sequence).

Ten or more counts support this clonotype. The chain carries TRBV13 and TRBJ1-1; 8 bases map to TRBD1. Germline V lookup: CDR1 PRHDT, CDR2 FYEKMQ (reference sequence). CDR3 size: 15 residues. V was clipped by 4 bases and J by 4 bases; unmatched bases: 8. The CDR3: CASSSATTGGTEAFF. As DNA, the CDR3 is TGTGCCAGCAGCTCGGCTACTACAGGGGGCACTGAAGCTTTCTTT. Looking up the rest from reference TRBV13 and TRBJ1-1 gives the full variable domain: AAGVIQSPRHLIKEKRETATLKCYPIPRHDTVYWYQQGPGQDPQFLISFYEKMQSDKGSIPDRFSAQQFSDYHSELNMSSLELGDSALYFCASSSATTGGTEAFFGQGTRLTVV.